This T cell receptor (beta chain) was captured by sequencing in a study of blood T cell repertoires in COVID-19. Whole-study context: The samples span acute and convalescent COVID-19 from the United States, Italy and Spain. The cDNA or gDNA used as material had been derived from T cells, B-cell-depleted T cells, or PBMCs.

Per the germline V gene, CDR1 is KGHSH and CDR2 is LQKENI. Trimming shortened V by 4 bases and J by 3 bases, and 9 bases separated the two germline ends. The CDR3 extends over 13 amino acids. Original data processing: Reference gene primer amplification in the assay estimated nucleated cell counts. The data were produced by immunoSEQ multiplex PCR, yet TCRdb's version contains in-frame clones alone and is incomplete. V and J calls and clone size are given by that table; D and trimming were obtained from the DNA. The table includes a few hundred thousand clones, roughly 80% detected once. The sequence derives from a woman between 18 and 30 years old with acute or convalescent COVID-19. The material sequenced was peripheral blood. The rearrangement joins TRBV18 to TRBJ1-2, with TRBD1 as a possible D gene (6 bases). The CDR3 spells CASSRSGDYGYTF. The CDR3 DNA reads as TGTGCCAGCTCACGTTCAGGGGACTATGGCTACACCTTC.